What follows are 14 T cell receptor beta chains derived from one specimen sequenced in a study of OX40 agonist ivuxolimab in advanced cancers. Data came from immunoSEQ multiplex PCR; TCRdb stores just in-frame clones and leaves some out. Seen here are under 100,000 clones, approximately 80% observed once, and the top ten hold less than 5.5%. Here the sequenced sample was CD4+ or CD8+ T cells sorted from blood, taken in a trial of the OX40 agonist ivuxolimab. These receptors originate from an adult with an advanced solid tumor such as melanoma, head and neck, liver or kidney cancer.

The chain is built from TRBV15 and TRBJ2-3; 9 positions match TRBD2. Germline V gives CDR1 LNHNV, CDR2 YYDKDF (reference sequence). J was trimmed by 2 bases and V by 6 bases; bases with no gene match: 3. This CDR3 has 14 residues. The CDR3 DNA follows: TGTGCCACCAGTGTAGCGGGGGACACAGATACGCAGTATTTT. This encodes CATSVAGDTDTQYF.

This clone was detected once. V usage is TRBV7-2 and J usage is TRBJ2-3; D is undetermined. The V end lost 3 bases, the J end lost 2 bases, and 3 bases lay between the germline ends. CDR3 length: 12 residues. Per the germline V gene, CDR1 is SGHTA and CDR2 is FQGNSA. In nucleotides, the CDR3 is TGTGCCAGCAGCTTCTCCACAGATACGCAGTATTTT. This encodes CASSFSTDTQYF.

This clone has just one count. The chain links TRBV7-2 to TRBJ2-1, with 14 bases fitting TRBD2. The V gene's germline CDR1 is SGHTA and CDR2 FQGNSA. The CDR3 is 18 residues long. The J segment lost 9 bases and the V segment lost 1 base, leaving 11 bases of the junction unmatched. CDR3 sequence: CASSLGGAGTSGRVEQFF. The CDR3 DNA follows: TGTGCCAGCAGCTTAGGGGGGGCCGGGACTAGCGGGAGAGTTGAGCAGTTCTTC.

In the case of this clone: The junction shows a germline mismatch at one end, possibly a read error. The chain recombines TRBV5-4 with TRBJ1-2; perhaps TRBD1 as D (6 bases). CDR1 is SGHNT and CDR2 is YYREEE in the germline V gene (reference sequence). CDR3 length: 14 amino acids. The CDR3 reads CASSQTGANYGYTF. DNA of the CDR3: TGCGCCAGCAGCCAGACAGGTGCTAACTATGGCTACACCTTC.

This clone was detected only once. CDR3 nucleotide sequence: TGTGCCAGCAGAGGGGGAGTGGGAAACACCATATATTTT. This gives the protein CASRGGVGNTIYF. The rearrangement links TRBV7-9 to TRBJ1-3, with D possibly TRBD1 on 6 matching bases. The CDR3 spans 13 residues. Trimming left V 6 bases short and J 4 bases short, with 10 bases between. Germline loops: CDR1 SEHNR, CDR2 FQNEAQ (reference sequence).

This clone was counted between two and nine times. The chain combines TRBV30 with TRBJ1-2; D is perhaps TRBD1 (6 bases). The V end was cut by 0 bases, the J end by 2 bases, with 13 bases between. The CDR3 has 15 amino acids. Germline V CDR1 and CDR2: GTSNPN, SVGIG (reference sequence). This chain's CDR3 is CAWSVPRTVNYGYTF. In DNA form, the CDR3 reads TGTGCCTGGAGTGTTCCCAGGACAGTAAACTATGGCTACACCTTC.

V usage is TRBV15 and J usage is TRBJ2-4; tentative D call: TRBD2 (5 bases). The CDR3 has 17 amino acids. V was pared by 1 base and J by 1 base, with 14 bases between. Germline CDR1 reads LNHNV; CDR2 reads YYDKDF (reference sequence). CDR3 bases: TGTGCCACCAGCAGAGCCCACGGGGTCGCGGCCAAAAACATTCAGTACTTC. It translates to CATSRAHGVAAKNIQYF.

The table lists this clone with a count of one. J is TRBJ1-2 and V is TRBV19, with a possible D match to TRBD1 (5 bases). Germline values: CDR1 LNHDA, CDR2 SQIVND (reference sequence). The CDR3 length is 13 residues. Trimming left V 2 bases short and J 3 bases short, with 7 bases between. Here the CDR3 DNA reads TGTGCCAGTAGTATAACAGGAGACTATGGCTACACCTTC. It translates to CASSITGDYGYTF. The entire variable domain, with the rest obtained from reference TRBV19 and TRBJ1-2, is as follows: DGGITQSPKYLFRKEGQNVTLSCEQNLNHDAMYWYRQDPGQGLRLIYYSQIVNDFQKGDIAEGYSVSREKKESFPLTVTSAQKNPTAFYLCASSITGDYGYTFGSGTRLTVV.

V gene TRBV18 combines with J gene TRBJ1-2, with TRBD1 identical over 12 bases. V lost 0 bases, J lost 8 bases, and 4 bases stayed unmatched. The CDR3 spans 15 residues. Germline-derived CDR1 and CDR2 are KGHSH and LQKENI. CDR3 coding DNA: TGTGCCAGCTCACCACCGGGACAGGGGGCTGGAGGCTACACCTTC. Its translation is CASSPPGQGAGGYTF. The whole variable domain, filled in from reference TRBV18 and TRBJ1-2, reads NAGVMQNPRHLVRRRGQEARLRCSPMKGHSHVYWYRQLPEEGLKFMVYLQKENIIDESGMPKERFSAEFPKEGPSILRIQQVVRGDSAAYFCASSPPGQGAGGYTFGSGTRLTVV.

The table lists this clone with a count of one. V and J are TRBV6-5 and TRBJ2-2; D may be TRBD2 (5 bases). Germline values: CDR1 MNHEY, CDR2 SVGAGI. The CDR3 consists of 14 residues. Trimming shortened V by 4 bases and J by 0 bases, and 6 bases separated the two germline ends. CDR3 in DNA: TGTGCCAGCAGTTGGCGGGCGAACACCGGGGAGCTGTTTTTT. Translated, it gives CASSWRANTGELFF.

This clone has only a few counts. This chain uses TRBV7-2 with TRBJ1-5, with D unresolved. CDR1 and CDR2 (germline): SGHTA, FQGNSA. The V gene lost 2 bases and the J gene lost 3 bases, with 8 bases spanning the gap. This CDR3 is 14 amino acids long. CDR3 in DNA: TGTGCCAGCAGCTTAAGCCAGGACAATCAGCCCCAGCATTTT. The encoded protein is CASSLSQDNQPQHF.

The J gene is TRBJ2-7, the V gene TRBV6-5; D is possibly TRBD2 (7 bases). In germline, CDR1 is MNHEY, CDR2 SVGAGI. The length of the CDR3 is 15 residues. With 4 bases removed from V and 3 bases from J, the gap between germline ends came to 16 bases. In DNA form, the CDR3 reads TGTGCCAGCAGTTGGGGGGGCGGCGGGGGCTACGAGCAGTACTTC. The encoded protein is CASSWGGGGGYEQYF.

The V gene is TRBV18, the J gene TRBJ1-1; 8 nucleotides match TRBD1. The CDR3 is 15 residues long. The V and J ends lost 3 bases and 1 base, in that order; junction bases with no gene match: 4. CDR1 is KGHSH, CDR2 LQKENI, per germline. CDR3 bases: TGTGCCAGCTCACCCGGACAGGGTGAGAACACTGAAGCTTTCTTT. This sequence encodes CASSPGQGENTEAFF.

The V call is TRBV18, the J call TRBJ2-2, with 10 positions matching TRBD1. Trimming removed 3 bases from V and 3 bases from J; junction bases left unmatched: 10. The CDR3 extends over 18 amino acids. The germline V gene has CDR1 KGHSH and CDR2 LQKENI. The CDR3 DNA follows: TGTGCCAGCTCACCGAAACTTCCGGGACAGGGGTACACCGGGGAGCTGTTTTTT. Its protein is CASSPKLPGQGYTGELFF.